The TCR beta chain under discussion was sequenced for a study of blood T cell repertoires in COVID-19. Study summary: PBMCs, B-cell-depleted T cells, or T cells provided the cDNA or gDNA that made up the material.

J was trimmed by 0 bases and V by 7 bases; bases with no gene match: 14. This CDR3 contains 19 residues. Germline-derived CDR1 and CDR2 are LNHDA and SQIVND (reference sequence). Sequencing used immunoSEQ multiplex PCR; TCRdb keeps in-frame clones, though not all of them. This table holds some 110,000 clones, roughly nine tenths found once. The chain recombines TRBV19 with TRBJ2-6, with TRBD2 matching over 8 bases. The material sequenced was peripheral blood. This clonotype originated in a human donor with active COVID-19. The donor label of this sample is uncertain. Here the CDR3 DNA reads TGTGCCAGTACCCAACGGTCGGGGGGGCATCCCTCTGGGGCCAACGTCCTGACTTTC. It yields the protein CASTQRSGGHPSGANVLTF.